This T cell receptor (beta chain) was recorded in a study of molecular identifiers for immune sequencing clone quantification. This clonotype showed up just a few times. Antigen: not known. TCRdb reprocessed the PCR reads via MiXCR and lists one record per CDR3 protein. Found here are a few hundred thousand distinct CDR3 sequences, about a fifth of them singletons; the top ten hold about 0.84%. Whole-study results and caveats: Clones that exceeded 20 RNA copies held over 99% of effector molecules, yet under 1% in naive cells.

Sequences were obtained from naive CD8+ T cells from blood, with Jurkat cell RNA spiked in. Subset in this sample: FACS-sorted CD8+CD4-CCR7+CD45RA+ naive T cells. This receptor was identified in a human donor in good health. Some libraries in this study had Jurkat cell RNA spiked in.

CDR3 sequence reads: CAWSGDGGSYEQYF. The CDR3 DNA follows: TGTGCCTGGAGTGGGGACGGGGGTTCCTACGAGCAGTACTTC. The rearrangement joins TRBV30 to TRBJ2-7; weak D call: TRBD2 (6 bases). The CDR3 loop spans 14 amino acids. V shed 1 base and J shed 1 base, with 11 bases lying between them. CDR1 GTSNPN and CDR2 SVGIG come from the germline V gene (reference sequence).